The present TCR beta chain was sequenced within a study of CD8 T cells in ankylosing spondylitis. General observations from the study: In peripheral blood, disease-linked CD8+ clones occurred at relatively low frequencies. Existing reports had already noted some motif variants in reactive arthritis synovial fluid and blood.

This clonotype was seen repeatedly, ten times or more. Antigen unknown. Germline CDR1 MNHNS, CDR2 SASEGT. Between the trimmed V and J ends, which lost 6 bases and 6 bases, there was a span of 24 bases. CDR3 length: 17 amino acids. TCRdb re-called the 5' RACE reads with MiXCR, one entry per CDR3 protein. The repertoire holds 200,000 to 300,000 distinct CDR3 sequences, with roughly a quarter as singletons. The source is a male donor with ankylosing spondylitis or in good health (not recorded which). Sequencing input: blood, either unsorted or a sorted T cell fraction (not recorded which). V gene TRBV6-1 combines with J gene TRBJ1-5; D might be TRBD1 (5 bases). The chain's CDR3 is CASRETVSGESSQPQHF. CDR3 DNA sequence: TGTGCCAGCAGAGAGACAGTGAGTGGTGAGTCATCTCAGCCCCAGCATTTT.